This paragraph reports one T cell receptor beta chain. This specimen belongs to a study of blood T cell repertoires in COVID-19. Study context: Sites across the United States, Italy and Spain contributed samples from acute and convalescent COVID-19.

V was pared by 5 bases and J by 5 bases, with 6 bases between. CDR1 is DFQATT and CDR2 is SNEGSKA in the germline V gene (reference sequence). CDR3 length: 10 residues. How the authors handled the data: By means of reference gene primer amplification, nucleated cell counts were estimated. Assay used: immunoSEQ multiplex PCR; TCRdb lists only in-frame clones, some missing. The V and J calls and clone size come from that table; D and trimming were worked out from the DNA. This sample has some 270,000 clones, with 70% to 90% found just once. The V call is TRBV20-1, the J call TRBJ1-2, with D unresolved. The sequencing sample was made of peripheral blood. The source of this sequence is a woman aged 70 to 79 with acute or convalescent COVID-19. CDR3 loop: CSAVDYGYTF. CDR3 coding DNA: TGCAGTGCTGTAGATTATGGCTACACCTTC.